Presented here are 3 T cell receptor beta chains from one specimen sequenced in a study of OX40 agonist ivuxolimab in advanced cancers. The protocol was immunoSEQ multiplex PCR, while the TCRdb copy is restricted to in-frame clones and leaves out a portion. This sample carries some 75,000 clones, about 88% of them seen once, and the ten largest clones take just over 2.5%. Here the sequenced sample was CD4+ or CD8+ T cells sorted from blood, taken in a trial of the OX40 agonist ivuxolimab. The receptors come from an adult with an advanced solid tumor such as melanoma, head and neck, liver or kidney cancer.

V usage is TRBV28 and J usage is TRBJ2-5; either TRBD1 or TRBD2 may fit D (5 bases each). Near its end, the DNA agrees better with TRBJ2-7, so the J call may be wrong. Germline CDR1 and CDR2: MDHEN and SYDVKM. The CDR3 sequence is 13 residues long. The CDR3 loop reads CASSTGTFYEQYF. The CDR3 nucleotides are TGTGCCAGCAGTACCGGGACCTTCTACGAGCAGTACTTC.

The chain uses TRBV5-6 and TRBJ1-4; TRBD1 matches 10 bases. The V segment lost 1 base and the J segment 6 bases; nucleotides outside the gene matches: 9. The CDR3 extends over 17 amino acids. From germline, CDR1 is SGHDT and CDR2 YYEEEE. The CDR3 region is CASSLIISGTGDEKLFF. CDR3 nucleotide sequence: TGTGCCAGCAGCTTGATAATCAGCGGGACAGGGGATGAAAAACTGTTTTTT.

The CDR3 DNA sequence: TGCGCCAGCAGCTACGTCGGCCCCGAGACGGGTGGCTACACCTTC. This codes for CASSYVGPETGGYTF. The chain links TRBV4-3 to TRBJ1-2, with D unresolved. The ends were cut back, 5 bases at V and 7 bases at J, with 20 bases in the middle. The germline CDR1 and CDR2 sequences are LGHNA and YSLEER. This CDR3 comprises 15 residues.